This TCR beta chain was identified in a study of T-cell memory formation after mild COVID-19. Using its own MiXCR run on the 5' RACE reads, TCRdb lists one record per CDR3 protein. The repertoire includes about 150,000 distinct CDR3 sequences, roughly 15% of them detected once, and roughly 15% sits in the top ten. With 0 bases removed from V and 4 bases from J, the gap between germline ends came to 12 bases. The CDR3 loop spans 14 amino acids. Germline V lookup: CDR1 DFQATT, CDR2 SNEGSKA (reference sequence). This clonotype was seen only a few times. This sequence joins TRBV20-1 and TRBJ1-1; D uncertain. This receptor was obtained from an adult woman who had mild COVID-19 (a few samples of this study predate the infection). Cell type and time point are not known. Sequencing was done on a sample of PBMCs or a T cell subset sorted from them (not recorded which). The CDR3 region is CSARDQGRGTEAFF. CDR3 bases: TGCAGTGCTAGAGATCAAGGCCGGGGCACTGAAGCTTTCTTT.